This T cell receptor beta chain was profiled in a study of identical twins. In TCRdb, the 5' RACE reads were re-called with MiXCR into one record per CDR3 protein. The repertoire holds 250,000 to 300,000 distinct CDR3 sequences, with about 8.3% as singletons. In this sample, this clonotype turned up many times. Its antigen remains unidentified. The study, taken as a whole, reports: Insertions were reduced in abundant cord blood beta clonotypes but not in memory repertoires.

CDR3 length: 13 amino acids. Per germline, CDR1 DFQATT and CDR2 SNEGSKA (reference sequence). V lost 5 bases to trimming and J lost 6 bases; unmatched junction nucleotides: 9. These data were also filed under a second study, of yellow fever vaccine responses in identical twins.

The chain couples TRBV20-1 to TRBJ2-7, with TRBD1 identical over 8 bases. Source material: CD8+ T cells sorted from blood. The clonotype comes from a woman aged 18-29 years in good health. The CDR3 loop reads CSAPQGERREQYF. The CDR3 region has the DNA TGCAGTGCTCCACAGGGGGAGCGGCGCGAGCAGTACTTC.